The entry below describes one T cell receptor beta chain. Its antigen is not identified. This entry belongs to a study of T cells after posttransplantation cyclophosphamide. Busulfan-fludarabine conditioning, marrow transplant, and cyclophosphamide on days +3 and +4 were administered. J was trimmed by 2 bases and V by 4 bases; bases with no gene match: 4. The CDR3 is made up of 16 amino acids. Germline values: CDR1 SGHTA, CDR2 FQGNSA. Whole-study results and caveats: After PTCy, TRB diversity resembled that of CNI/methotrexate controls. Tissue-infiltrating T cells from skin or gut overlapped little with blood T cells. Donor CD8+ memory clones often dominated recipient blood repertoires at later times.

Assay: immunoSEQ multiplex PCR; the TCRdb copy retains only in-frame clones and omits some. The sample holds some 17,000 clones, roughly nine tenths seen once. The specimen comprised CD4+ T cells sorted from blood, sampled after allogeneic stem cell transplant with posttransplant cyclophosphamide. The receptor was isolated from a male patient in his sixties or seventies who received an allogeneic stem cell transplant from a related donor and was CMV-positive. These T cells may partly come from the graft donor. This sequence joins TRBV7-2 and TRBJ2-3; 12 nucleotides line up with TRBD2. The CDR3 sequence is CASSSGLAGSTDTQYF. The CDR3 nucleotides are TGTGCCAGCAGCTCTGGACTAGCGGGGTCCACAGATACGCAGTATTTT.